The 13 T cell receptor beta chains listed next were all sequenced from one sample in a study of blood T cell repertoires in COVID-19. Profiling relied on immunoSEQ multiplex PCR, and the TCRdb table lists in-frame clones only, not all of them. The sample records fewer than 250,000 clones, 70% to 85% being singletons. The sample taken for sequencing was peripheral blood. These receptors all stem from a woman aged 45-65 years with acute or convalescent COVID-19.

The chain carries TRBV28 and TRBJ2-5; weak D call: TRBD1 (5 bases). The germline CDR1 and CDR2 sequences are MDHEN and SYDVKM. The CDR3 runs to 14 residues. V was pared by 6 bases and J by 2 bases, with 13 bases between. The CDR3 region is CASSPVDRQETQYF. CDR3 in DNA: TGTGCCAGCAGCCCCGTAGACAGACAAGAGACCCAGTACTTC.

The table lists this clone with a few counts. The genes are TRBV7-9 and TRBJ2-7; D possibly corresponds to TRBD1 (7 bases). Germline CDR1 and CDR2: SEHNR and FQNEAQ (reference sequence). CDR3 length: 16 amino acids. Trimming removed 5 bases from V and 4 bases from J, with 21 bases in between. The chain's CDR3 is CASSLPQGGNPYEQYF. In DNA, the CDR3 is TGTGCCAGCAGCCTACCCCAGGGGGGCAATCCTTACGAGCAGTACTTC.

The chain uses TRBV18 and TRBJ2-1; D gene ambiguous. Germline assignment: CDR1 KGHSH and CDR2 LQKENI. Trimming took off 4 bases at V and 8 bases at J, with 12 bases between the two ends. This CDR3 spans 13 amino acids. Written as DNA, the CDR3 is TGTGCCAGCTCACGACTCGGCCGGGATGAGCAGTTCTTC. It is translated as CASSRLGRDEQFF.

This rearrangement joins TRBV2 to TRBJ2-1, with 9 bases fitting TRBD2. The CDR3 extends over 15 amino acids. J lost 8 bases, V lost 3 bases, and 8 bases had no gene match. CDR1 and CDR2 (germline): SNHLY, FYNNEI. The CDR3 reads CASSDGAGGLDEQFF. The DNA of the CDR3 is TGTGCCAGCAGTGATGGAGCGGGAGGCCTCGATGAGCAGTTCTTC. The whole variable domain, filled in from reference TRBV2 and TRBJ2-1, reads EPEVTQTPSHQVTQMGQEVILRCVPISNHLYFYWYRQILGQKVEFLVSFYNNEISEKSEIFDDQFSVERPDGSNFTLKIRSTKLEDSAMYFCASSDGAGGLDEQFFGPGTRLTVL.

This rearrangement joins TRBV18 to TRBJ2-1, with D possibly TRBD1 on 5 matching bases. The V gene's germline CDR1 is KGHSH and CDR2 LQKENI. The germline V and J ends were trimmed by 6 bases and 6 bases, with 18 bases remaining between them. CDR3 length: 15 amino acids. CDR3 protein: CASSRATVDPNEQFF. The CDR3 region has the DNA TGTGCCAGCTCCCGAGCGACAGTAGACCCCAATGAGCAGTTCTTC. Complete variable domain (other parts from reference TRBV18 and TRBJ2-1): NAGVMQNPRHLVRRRGQEARLRCSPMKGHSHVYWYRQLPEEGLKFMVYLQKENIIDESGMPKERFSAEFPKEGPSILRIQQVVRGDSAAYFCASSRATVDPNEQFFGPGTRLTVL.

The chain has TRBV18 and TRBJ2-2; 15 bases line up with TRBD2. Germline V CDR1 and CDR2: KGHSH, LQKENI. Losses at the gene ends were 0 bases for V and 2 bases for J; bases not matched to a gene: 1. This CDR3 comprises 18 residues. The CDR3 DNA follows: TGTGCCAGCTCACCACCGGGACTAGCGGGGGGAAACACCGGGGAGCTGTTTTTT. It is translated as CASSPPGLAGGNTGELFF.

This chain connects TRBV5-1 to TRBJ1-1; D perhaps matches TRBD1 (5 bases). Germline V CDR1 and CDR2: SGHRS, YFSETQ. The CDR3 sequence is 14 residues long. Deletions cut 4 bases from V and 0 bases from J, with 10 bases between. The CDR3 sequence: CASSRQFMNTEAFF. As DNA, the CDR3 is TGCGCCAGCAGCCGACAGTTCATGAACACTGAAGCTTTCTTT. The complete variable domain, with remaining parts taken from reference TRBV5-1 and TRBJ1-1, reads KAGVTQTPRYLIKTRGQQVTLSCSPISGHRSVSWYQQTPGQGLQFLFEYFSETQRNKGNFPGRFSGRQFSNSRSEMNVSTLELGDSALYLCASSRQFMNTEAFFGQGTRLTVV.

The chain has TRBV7-2 and TRBJ2-1; 11 bases are a match to TRBD2. Per the germline V gene, CDR1 is SGHTA and CDR2 is FQGNSA. V gave up 0 bases and J gave up 6 bases; unmatched junction bases: 4. This CDR3 contains 16 residues. CDR3 in amino acids: CASSLAASGGPNEQFF. CDR3 sequence (DNA): TGTGCCAGCAGCTTAGCGGCTAGCGGGGGGCCCAATGAGCAGTTCTTC.

This chain links TRBV28 with TRBJ1-5; D ambiguous. The germline gives CDR1 MDHEN, CDR2 SYDVKM. V lost 11 bases and J lost 0, with 23 bases in between. The CDR3 contains 17 residues. The CDR3 is CAHALTAGFNSNQPQHF. CDR3 sequence (DNA): TGTGCCCACGCCCTTACAGCCGGATTCAATAGCAATCAGCCCCAGCATTTT.

The chain recombines TRBV19 with TRBJ1-1; TRBD1 agrees at 7 bases. CDR1 and CDR2 (germline): LNHDA, SQIVND (reference sequence). The CDR3 has 14 residues. The junction had 8 bases not matched to a gene; V was cut back by 2 bases and J by 8 bases. CDR3 sequence reads: CASSIRGQPVEAFF. CDR3 DNA sequence: TGTGCCAGTAGTATAAGGGGACAGCCCGTCGAAGCTTTCTTT.

This chain uses TRBV19 with TRBJ1-5; D perhaps matches TRBD1 (5 bases). Germline V gene sequence: CDR1 LNHDA, CDR2 SQIVND (reference sequence). With 3 bases removed from V and 4 bases from J, the gap between germline ends came to 16 bases. The CDR3 has 16 residues. The CDR3: CASSIDSAGSNQPQHF. The DNA of the CDR3 is TGTGCCAGTAGTATTGACAGCGCGGGATCTAATCAGCCCCAGCATTTT.

The chain is built from TRBV27 and TRBJ2-1; TRBD2 aligns across 7 bases. The junction had 8 bases not matched to a gene; V was cut back by 3 bases and J by 6 bases. CDR1 and CDR2 (germline): MNHEY, SMNVEV (reference sequence). The CDR3 runs to 15 residues. The CDR3 DNA follows: TGTGCCAGCAGTTTGTCGCGGGGGATAAGCAATGAGCAGTTCTTC. Protein product: CASSLSRGISNEQFF.

The CDR3 sequence is CASRSTGELLNTEAFF. In DNA form, the CDR3 reads TGCGCCAGCAGATCGACAGGGGAATTATTGAACACTGAAGCTTTCTTT. The chain is built from TRBV5-1 and TRBJ1-1, with 8 nucleotides matching TRBD1. V shed 5 bases and J 0 bases; nucleotides not matched to a gene: 9. The CDR3 spans 16 residues. Germline lookup yields CDR1 SGHRS and CDR2 YFSETQ.